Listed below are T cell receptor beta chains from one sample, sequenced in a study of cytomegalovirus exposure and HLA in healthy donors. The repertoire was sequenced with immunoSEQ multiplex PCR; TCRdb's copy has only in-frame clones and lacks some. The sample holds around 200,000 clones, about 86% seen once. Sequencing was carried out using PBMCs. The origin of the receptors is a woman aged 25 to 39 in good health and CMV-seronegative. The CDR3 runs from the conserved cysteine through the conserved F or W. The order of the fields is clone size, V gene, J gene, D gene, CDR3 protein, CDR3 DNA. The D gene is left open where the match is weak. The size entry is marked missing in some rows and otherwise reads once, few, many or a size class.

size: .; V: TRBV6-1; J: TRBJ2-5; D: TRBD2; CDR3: CASSISGRRGETQYF; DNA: TGTGCCAGCAGTATTAGCGGGAGGAGAGGGGAGACCCAGTACTTC
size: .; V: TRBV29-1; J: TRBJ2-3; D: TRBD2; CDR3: CSGGTSGTDTQYF; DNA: TGCAGCGGCGGGACTAGCGGTACCGATACGCAGTATTTT
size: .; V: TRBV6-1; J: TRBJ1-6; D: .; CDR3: CASSEAQGYNSPLHF; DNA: TGTGCCAGCAGTGAGGCCCAGGGGTATAATTCACCCCTCCACTTT
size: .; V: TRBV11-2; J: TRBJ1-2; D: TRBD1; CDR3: CASSRTPTGVDGYTF; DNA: TGTGCCAGCAGCCGAACGCCGACAGGGGTGGATGGCTACACCTTC
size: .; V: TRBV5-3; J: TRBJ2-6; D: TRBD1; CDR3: CARRTPVDRARSSGANVLTF; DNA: TGTGCCAGAAGAACCCCCGTGGACAGGGCTCGAAGCTCTGGGGCCAACGTCCTGACTTTC
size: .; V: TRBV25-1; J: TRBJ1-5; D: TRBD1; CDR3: CASSGRDSYNQPQHF; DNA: TGTGCCAGCAGTGGTCGGGACAGCTACAATCAGCCCCAGCATTTT
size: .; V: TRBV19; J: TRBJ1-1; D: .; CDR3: CASADTRGTEAFF; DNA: TGTGCCAGTGCTGACACGCGGGGCACTGAAGCTTTCTTT
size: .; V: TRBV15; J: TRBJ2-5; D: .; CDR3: CATSVKGTHQETQYF; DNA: TGTGCCACCAGCGTAAAAGGGACACACCAAGAGACCCAGTACTTC
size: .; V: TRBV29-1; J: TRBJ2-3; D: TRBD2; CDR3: CSASSGGMTDTQYF; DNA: TGCAGCGCTTCTAGCGGGGGTATGACAGATACGCAGTATTTT
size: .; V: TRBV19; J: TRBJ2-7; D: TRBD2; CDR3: CASSIRTSGTYEQYF; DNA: TGTGCCAGTAGTATCCGGACTAGCGGGACTTACGAGCAGTACTTC
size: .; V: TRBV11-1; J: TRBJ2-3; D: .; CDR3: CASSLAVAGDTQYF; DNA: TGTGCCAGCAGCTTAGCGGTGGCAGGTGATACGCAGTATTTT
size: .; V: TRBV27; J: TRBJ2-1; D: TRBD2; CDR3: CASSFSGDYNEQFF; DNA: TGTGCCAGCAGTTTCAGCGGGGACTACAATGAGCAGTTCTTC
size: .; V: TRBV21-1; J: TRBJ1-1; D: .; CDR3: CASSKVGPLVCKDRQNTEAFF; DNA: TGTGCCAGCAGCAAAGTAGGCCCCCTAGTCTGTAAGGACAGGCAGAACACTGAAGCTTTCTTT
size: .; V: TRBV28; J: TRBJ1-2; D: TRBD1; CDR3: CASSAGGTVAYGYTF; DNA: TGTGCCAGCAGTGCGGGCGGGACAGTAGCTTATGGCTACACCTTC
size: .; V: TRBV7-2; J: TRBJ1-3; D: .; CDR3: CASRTPGSGNTIYF; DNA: TGTGCCAGCCGCACCCCAGGCTCTGGAAACACCATATATTTT
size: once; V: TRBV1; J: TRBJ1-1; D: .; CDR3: CTSSRGQGVNTEAFF; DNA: TGCACCAGCAGCCGAGGACAGGGCGTGAACACTGAAGCTTTCTTT
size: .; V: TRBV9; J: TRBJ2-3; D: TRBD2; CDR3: CASSVLDGRGDTQYF; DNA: TGTGCCAGCAGCGTCCTGGACGGGAGGGGTGATACGCAGTATTTT
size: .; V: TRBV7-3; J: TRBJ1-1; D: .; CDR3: CASSSGRAENTEAFF; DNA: TGTGCCAGCAGCTCCGGGCGAGCGGAGAACACTGAAGCTTTCTTT
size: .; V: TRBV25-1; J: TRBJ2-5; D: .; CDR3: CASSESPREPTRTQYF; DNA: TGTGCCAGCAGTGAATCACCCCGGGAGCCCACGAGGACCCAGTACTTC
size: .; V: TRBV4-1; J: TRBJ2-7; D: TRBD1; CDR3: CASSQEVEDRAYEQYF; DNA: TGCGCCAGCAGCCAAGAAGTTGAGGACAGGGCCTACGAGCAGTACTTC